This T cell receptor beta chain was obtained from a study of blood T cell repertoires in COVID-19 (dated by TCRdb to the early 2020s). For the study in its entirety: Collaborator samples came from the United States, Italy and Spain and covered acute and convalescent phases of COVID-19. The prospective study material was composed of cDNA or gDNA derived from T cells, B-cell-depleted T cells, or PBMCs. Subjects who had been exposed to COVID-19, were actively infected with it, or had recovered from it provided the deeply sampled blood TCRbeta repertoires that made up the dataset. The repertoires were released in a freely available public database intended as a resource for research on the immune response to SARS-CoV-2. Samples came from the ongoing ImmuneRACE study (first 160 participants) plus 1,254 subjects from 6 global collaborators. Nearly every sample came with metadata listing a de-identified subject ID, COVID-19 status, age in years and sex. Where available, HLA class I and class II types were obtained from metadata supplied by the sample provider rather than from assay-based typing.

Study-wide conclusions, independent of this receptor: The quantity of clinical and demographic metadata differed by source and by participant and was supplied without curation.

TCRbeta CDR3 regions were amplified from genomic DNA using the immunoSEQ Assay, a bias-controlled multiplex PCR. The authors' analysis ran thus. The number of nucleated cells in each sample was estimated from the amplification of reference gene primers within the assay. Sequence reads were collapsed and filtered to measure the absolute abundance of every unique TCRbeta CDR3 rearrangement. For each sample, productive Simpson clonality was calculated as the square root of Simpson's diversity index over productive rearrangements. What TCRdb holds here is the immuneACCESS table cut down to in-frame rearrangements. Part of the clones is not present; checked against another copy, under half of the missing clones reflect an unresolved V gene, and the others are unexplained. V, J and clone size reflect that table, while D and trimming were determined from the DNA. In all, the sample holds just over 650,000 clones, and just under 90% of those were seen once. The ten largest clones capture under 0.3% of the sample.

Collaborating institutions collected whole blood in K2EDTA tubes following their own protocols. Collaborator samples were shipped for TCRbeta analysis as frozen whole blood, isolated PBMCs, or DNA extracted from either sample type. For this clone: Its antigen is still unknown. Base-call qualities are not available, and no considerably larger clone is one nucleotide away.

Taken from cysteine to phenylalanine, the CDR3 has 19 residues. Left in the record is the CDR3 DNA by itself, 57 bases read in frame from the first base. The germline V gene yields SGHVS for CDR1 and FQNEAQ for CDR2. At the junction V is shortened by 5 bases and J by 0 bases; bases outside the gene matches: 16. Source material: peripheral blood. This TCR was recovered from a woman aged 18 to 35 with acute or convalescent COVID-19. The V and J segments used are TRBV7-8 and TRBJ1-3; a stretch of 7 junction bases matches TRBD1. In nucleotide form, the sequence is TGTGCCAGCAGCCCTAGGGACAGCTTATTCTCTGACTCTGGAAACACCATATATTTT. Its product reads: CASSPRDSLFSDSGNTIYF.